This TCR beta chain was captured in a study of T cell repertoires in cytomegalovirus infection. The overall study: TCR beta signatures that were public indicated CMV infection and matching HLA type.

Points on this clonotype: Its antigen is undetermined.

TCRdb analysed the reads with MiXCR anew, one entry per CDR3 protein. The sample contains approximately 750,000 distinct CDR3 sequences, roughly 35% of which appear only once. V trimming: 10 bases; J trimming: 7 bases; junction bases outside the gene matches: 15. From germline, CDR1 is MNHNS and CDR2 SASEGT. This CDR3 comprises 14 residues. Study-wide results and caveats: What dominated the ex vivo response were HLA-C-restricted CMV-specific TCR beta clonotypes.

The material sequenced was PBMCs. This chain links TRBV6-1 with TRBJ1-2; 7 bases fit TRBD1. The clonotype originates from a human donor in good health (CMV status not recorded). Some clones in this sample may be carry-over from other donors' samples. CDR3 region: CATRGGGRPAGYTF. The DNA of the CDR3 is TGTGCCACCCGGGGAGGGGGCCGCCCGGCTGGCTACACCTTC.